The subject of this entry is one T cell receptor beta chain. Its antigen is not known. A second PCR, run for about 6 to 12 cycles, used a sample-barcoded 5' primer plus a J-beta primer mix. Every individual sample yielded 2.5 million or more paired-end reads (each containing CDR3). TCRdb used MiXCR to reprocess the 5' RACE reads, holding one entry per CDR3 protein. Of roughly 500,000 distinct CDR3 sequences in the sample, around 24% are singletons; the top ten hold just over 8.5%. Trimming took 5 bases from V and 6 from J, leaving 19 bases between them. Per germline, CDR1 PRHDT and CDR2 FYEKMQ (reference sequence). The CDR3 spans 16 residues. These data originate in a study of blood T cells in healthy people across ages. Findings and caveats of the study: Correlation between TCR beta diversity and naive T cell percentage was strong.

The data also belong to a second study, concerning T cells of mothers and their children. That report notes: Thymic selection molds TCR recombination products alike in related and unrelated pairs.

This clonotype originated in a boy younger than 18 in good health. Sequences were obtained from blood. The chain joins TRBV13 to TRBJ2-2; possibly TRBD1 for D (6 bases). CDR3 protein: CASSRGLAGPAGELFF. The DNA for the CDR3 is TGTGCCAGCAGCAGGGGGTTGGCAGGGCCAGCCGGGGAGCTGTTTTTT.